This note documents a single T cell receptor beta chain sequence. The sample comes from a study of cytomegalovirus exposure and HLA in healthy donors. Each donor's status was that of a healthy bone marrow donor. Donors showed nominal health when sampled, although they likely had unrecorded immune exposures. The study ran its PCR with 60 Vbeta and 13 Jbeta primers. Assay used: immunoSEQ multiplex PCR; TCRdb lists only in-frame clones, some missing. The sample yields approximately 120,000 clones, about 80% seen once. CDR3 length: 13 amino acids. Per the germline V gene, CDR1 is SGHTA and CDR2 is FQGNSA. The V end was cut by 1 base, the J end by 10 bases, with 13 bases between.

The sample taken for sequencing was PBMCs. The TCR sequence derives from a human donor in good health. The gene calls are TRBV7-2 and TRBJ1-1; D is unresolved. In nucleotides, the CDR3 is TGTGCCAGCAGCTTAGAAGGGAGGGTAGGAGCTTTCTTT. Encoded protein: CASSLEGRVGAFF.